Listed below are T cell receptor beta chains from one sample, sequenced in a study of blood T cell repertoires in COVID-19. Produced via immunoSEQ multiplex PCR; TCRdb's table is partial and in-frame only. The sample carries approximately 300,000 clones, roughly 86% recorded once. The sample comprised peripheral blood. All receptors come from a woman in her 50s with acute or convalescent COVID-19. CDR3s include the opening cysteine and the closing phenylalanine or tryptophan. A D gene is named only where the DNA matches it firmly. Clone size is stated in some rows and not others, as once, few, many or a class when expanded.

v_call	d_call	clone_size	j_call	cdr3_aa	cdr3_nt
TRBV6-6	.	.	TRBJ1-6	CASSYRGNNSPLHF	TGTGCCAGCAGTTATCGGGGGAATAATTCACCCCTCCACTTT
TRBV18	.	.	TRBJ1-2	CASSPSGVSRDGYTF	TGTGCCAGCTCACCGTCCGGGGTTTCAAGGGATGGCTACACCTTC
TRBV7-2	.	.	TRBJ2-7	CASSLVSGVRDEQYF	TGTGCCAGCAGCTTAGTTTCAGGGGTACGGGACGAGCAGTACTTC
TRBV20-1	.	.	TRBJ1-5	CSASRGNSNQPQHF	TGCAGTGCTAGTAGAGGCAATAGCAATCAGCCCCAGCATTTT
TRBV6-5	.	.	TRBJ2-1	CASSGSGGYNEQFF	TGTGCCAGCAGCGGTAGCGGAGGTTACAATGAGCAGTTCTTC
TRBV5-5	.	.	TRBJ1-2	CASSLLSGYGYGYTF	TGTGCCAGCAGCTTGTTGTCCGGGTACGGCTATGGCTACACCTTC
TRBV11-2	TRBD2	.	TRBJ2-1	CASSLDRGTSGVNEQFF	TGTGCCAGCAGCTTAGATAGGGGGACTAGCGGCGTCAATGAGCAGTTCTTC
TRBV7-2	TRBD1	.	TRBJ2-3	CASSSQTGLEDTQYF	TGTGCCAGCAGCTCCCAGACAGGGTTAGAAGATACGCAGTATTTT
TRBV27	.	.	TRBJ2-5	CASSWGDQETQYF	TGTGCCAGCAGTTGGGGAGACCAAGAGACCCAGTACTTC
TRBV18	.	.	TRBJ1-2	CASSPTDSSPYGYTF	TGTGCCAGCTCACCGACGGACAGTTCCCCCTATGGCTACACCTTC
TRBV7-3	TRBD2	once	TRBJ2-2	CASSLVAGGNTGELFF	TGTGCCAGCAGCTTAGTAGCGGGAGGGAACACCGGGGAGCTGTTTTTT
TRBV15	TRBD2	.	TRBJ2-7	CATSWGTSGAYEQYF	TGTGCCACCAGCTGGGGGACTAGCGGCGCCTACGAGCAGTACTTC
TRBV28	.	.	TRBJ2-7	CASSLLGLGSYEQYF	TGTGCCAGCAGTTTACTTGGTCTAGGTTCCTACGAGCAGTACTTC
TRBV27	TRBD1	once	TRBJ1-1	CASQKQGAGTEAFF	TGTGCCAGCCAAAAACAGGGGGCCGGTACTGAAGCTTTCTTT
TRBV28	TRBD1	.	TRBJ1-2	CASRKGQGFVGYTF	TGTGCCAGCAGGAAGGGACAGGGGTTTGTCGGCTACACCTTC
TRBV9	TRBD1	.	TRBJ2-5	CASSVGRDPTGGAEGQYF	TGTGCCAGCAGCGTAGGGAGAGACCCGACAGGGGGGGCCGAGGGCCAGTACTTC
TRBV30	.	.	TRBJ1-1	CAWSESPRQVTTEAFF	TGTGCCTGGAGTGAATCCCCTAGACAGGTCACCACTGAAGCTTTCTTT
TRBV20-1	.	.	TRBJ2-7	CSASADSYEQYF	TGCAGTGCTAGTGCAGACTCCTACGAGCAGTACTTC
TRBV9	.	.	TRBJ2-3	CASSARTDYPDTQYF	TGTGCCAGCAGCGCCAGAACTGACTACCCGGATACGCAGTATTTT
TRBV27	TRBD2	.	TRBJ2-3	CASSTRLAGALNTQYF	TGTGCCAGCAGTACCCGACTAGCGGGAGCCCTTAATACGCAGTATTTT
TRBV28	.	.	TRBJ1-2	CASSRGGYTF	TGTGCCAGCAGTCGAGGAGGCTACACCTTC
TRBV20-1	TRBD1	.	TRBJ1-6	CSASDRGSNSPLHF	TGCAGTGCTAGTGACAGGGGTAGTAATTCACCCCTCCACTTT
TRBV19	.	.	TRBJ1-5	CASKVGRADQPQHF	TGTGCCAGTAAAGTCGGCAGGGCGGATCAGCCCCAGCATTTT
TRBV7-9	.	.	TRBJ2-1	CASSFSRGTRNEQFF	TGTGCCAGCAGCTTTTCCCGTGGGACTCGAAATGAGCAGTTCTTC
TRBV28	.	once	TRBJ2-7	CASSLYSEQYF	TGTGCCAGCAGTTTATACAGCGAGCAGTACTTC
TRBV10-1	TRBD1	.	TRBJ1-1	CASSGDRETEAFF	TGCGCCAGCAGTGGGGACAGGGAGACTGAAGCTTTCTTT
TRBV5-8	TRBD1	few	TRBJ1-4	CASSHTGGIGEKLFF	TGTGCCAGCAGCCATACAGGGGGTATCGGTGAAAAACTGTTTTTT
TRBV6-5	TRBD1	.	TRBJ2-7	CASSSGTGGTYEQYF	TGTGCCAGCAGCAGTGGGACAGGGGGGACCTACGAGCAGTACTTC
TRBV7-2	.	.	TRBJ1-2	CASSPLHGPYGYTF	TGTGCCAGCAGCCCCCTTCATGGCCCGTATGGCTACACCTTC
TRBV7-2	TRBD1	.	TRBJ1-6	CASSLDQGAGSLHF	TGTGCCAGCAGCTTAGACCAGGGGGCGGGATCCCTCCACTTT
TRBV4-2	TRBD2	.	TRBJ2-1	CASSQAGTSGRTEQFF	TGTGCCAGCAGCCAAGCCGGGACTAGCGGGAGGACTGAGCAGTTCTTC
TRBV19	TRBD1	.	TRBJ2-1	CASSTTGDHYNEQFF	TGTGCCAGTAGTACGACAGGGGACCACTACAATGAGCAGTTCTTC
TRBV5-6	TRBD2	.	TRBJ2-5	CASTLSPGGGRGETQYF	TGTGCCAGCACCCTATCCCCGGGCGGGGGGCGCGGGGAGACCCAGTACTTC
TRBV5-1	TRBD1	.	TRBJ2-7	CASSTGTVFSYEQYF	TGCGCCAGCAGCACTGGGACAGTGTTCTCCTACGAGCAGTACTTC
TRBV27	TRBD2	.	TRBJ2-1	CASSVLSSGKSSYNEQFF	TGTGCCAGCAGTGTTCTTTCTAGCGGGAAGAGCTCCTACAATGAGCAGTTCTTC
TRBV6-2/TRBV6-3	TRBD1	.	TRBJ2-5	CASSYLTGGETQYF	TGTGCCAGCAGTTACCTAACAGGGGGCGAGACCCAGTACTTC
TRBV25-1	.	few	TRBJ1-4	CASSEPWQGNEKLFF	TGTGCCAGCAGTGAACCTTGGCAGGGCAATGAAAAACTGTTTTTT
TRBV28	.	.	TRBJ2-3	CATLAFKDTQYF	TGTGCCACCTTAGCCTTCAAGGATACGCAGTATTTT
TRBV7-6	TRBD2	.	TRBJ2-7	CASSFRLAGGLNEQYF	TGTGCCAGCAGCTTCCGACTAGCGGGAGGGCTAAACGAGCAGTACTTC
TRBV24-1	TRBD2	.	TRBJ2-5	CATSLAGARETQYF	TGTGCCACCAGCCTAGCGGGAGCACGGGAGACCCAGTACTTC
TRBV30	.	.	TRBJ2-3	CARRRDGTDTQYF	TGTGCTCGGAGGAGGGACGGGACAGATACGCAGTATTTT
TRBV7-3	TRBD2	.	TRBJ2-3	CASSLLGLSDTQYF	TGTGCCAGCAGCTTATTGGGACTAAGCGATACGCAGTATTTT
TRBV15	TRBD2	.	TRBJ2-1	CATSRAFRTSGSTYEQFF	TGTGCCACCAGCAGAGCTTTCAGGACTAGCGGGAGTACATATGAGCAGTTCTTC
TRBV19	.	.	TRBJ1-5	CASRRTVSSNQPQHF	TGTGCCAGTAGACGGACAGTGTCTAGCAATCAGCCCCAGCATTTT
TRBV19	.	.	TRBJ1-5	CASSILEDQPQHF	TGTGCCAGTAGTATTCTCGAGGATCAGCCCCAGCATTTT
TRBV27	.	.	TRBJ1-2	CASSPYRLSYGYTF	TGTGCCAGCAGTCCCTACAGGCTTTCCTATGGCTACACCTTC
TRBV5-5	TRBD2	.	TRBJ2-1	CASSLGEGNEQFF	TGTGCCAGCAGCTTGGGGGAGGGCAATGAGCAGTTCTTC
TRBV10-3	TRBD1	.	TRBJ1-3	CAISLGQGSVNTIYF	TGTGCCATCAGCTTGGGACAGGGAAGCGTAAACACCATATATTTT
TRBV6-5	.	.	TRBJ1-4	CASSWSTVPTNEKLFF	TGTGCCAGCAGTTGGTCGACAGTTCCAACTAATGAAAAACTGTTTTTT
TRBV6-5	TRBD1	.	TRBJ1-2	CASIEFSGGFYGYTF	TGTGCCAGCATAGAATTCTCAGGGGGCTTCTATGGCTACACCTTC
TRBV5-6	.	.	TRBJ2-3	CASSLGDISTDTQYF	TGTGCCAGCAGCTTGGGGGACATATCCACAGATACGCAGTATTTT
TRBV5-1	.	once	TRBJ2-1	CASSLVQVDGYNEQFF	TGCGCCAGCAGCTTGGTCCAGGTGGATGGGTACAATGAGCAGTTCTTC
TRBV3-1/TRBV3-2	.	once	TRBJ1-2	CASSRGTAGGYGYTF	TGTGCCAGCAGCCGTGGGACGGCGGGGGGCTATGGCTACACCTTC
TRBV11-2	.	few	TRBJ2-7	CASSLRGSNRSYEQYF	TGTGCCAGCAGCCTGAGGGGGTCCAACCGTTCCTACGAGCAGTACTTC
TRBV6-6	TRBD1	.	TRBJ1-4	CASTKSKQGNEKLFF	TGTGCCAGCACCAAGAGTAAACAGGGGAATGAAAAACTGTTTTTT
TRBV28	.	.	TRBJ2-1	CASTRGPWDNEQFF	TGTGCCTCCACGCGGGGCCCTTGGGACAATGAGCAGTTCTTC
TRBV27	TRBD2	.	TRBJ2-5	CASRGGVVRETQYF	TGTGCCTCCCGGGGGGGAGTGGTGCGGGAGACCCAGTACTTC
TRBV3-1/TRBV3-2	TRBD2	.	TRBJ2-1	CASSPGTWGGNEQFF	TGTGCCAGCAGCCCCGGGACTTGGGGAGGGAATGAGCAGTTCTTC
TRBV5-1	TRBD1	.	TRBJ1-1	CASSNPPGTVAEAFF	TGCGCCAGCAGTAATCCTCCCGGGACAGTCGCTGAAGCTTTCTTT
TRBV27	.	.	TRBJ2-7	CASALGRAYEQYF	TGTGCCAGCGCTTTAGGGCGGGCCTACGAGCAGTACTTC